The 12 T cell receptor beta chains below come from one sample, sequenced in a study of CD8 T cells in ankylosing spondylitis. In TCRdb, the 5' RACE reads were re-called with MiXCR into one record per CDR3 protein. The sample shows some 63,000 distinct CDR3 sequences, about 6.2% of them seen only once. Sequenced sample: synovial fluid, either unsorted or a sorted T cell fraction (not recorded which). These receptors came from a male donor with ankylosing spondylitis.

In its sample, this clonotype was seen many times. CDR3 bases: TGCAGTGCTCTAACAGGCTCTGGGGCCAACGTCCTGACTTTC. Amino acids: CSALTGSGANVLTF. V usage is TRBV20-1 and J usage is TRBJ2-6; TRBD1 is a possible D gene (5 bases). The V end was cut by 5 bases, the J end by 0 bases, with 8 bases between. The CDR3 contains 14 residues. Per the germline V gene, CDR1 is DFQATT and CDR2 is SNEGSKA (reference sequence).

There are many counts of this clonotype. The gene calls are TRBV27 and TRBJ2-1, with D perhaps matching TRBD1 or TRBD2 (5 bases each). This CDR3 contains 16 residues. Germline V gene lookup returns CDR1 MNHEY and CDR2 SMNVEV (reference sequence). Trimming took 6 bases from V and 0 from J, leaving 15 bases between them. The CDR3 DNA reads as TGTGCCAGCAGCTCAACGTGGGGACGCTCCTACAATGAGCAGTTCTTC. Residues: CASSSTWGRSYNEQFF.

Concerning this clonotype itself: At one boundary the junction diverges from the germline segment, which might be a read error. The rearrangement links TRBV11-3 to TRBJ1-1, with D unclear. Per the germline V gene, CDR1 is SGHNT and CDR2 is YENEEA. This CDR3 is built from 11 residues. CDR3 in amino acids: CASSLDGSGTF. The CDR3 coding sequence is TGTGCCAGCAGCTTAGATGGTTCAGGAACCTTT.

At least ten counts were recorded for this clonotype. CDR3 region: CATKVQRGVTEAFF. For the CDR3, the DNA is TGTGCCACCAAGGTGCAGAGGGGGGTGACTGAAGCTTTCTTT. This chain uses TRBV2 with TRBJ1-1; perhaps TRBD1 as D (6 bases). Germline CDR1 and CDR2: SNHLY and FYNNEI. The CDR3 contains 14 residues. The V and J ends lost 10 bases and 5 bases respectively, with 20 bases between them.

This clonotype was observed at least ten times. The genes are TRBV25-1 and TRBJ2-1; D gene uncertain. The V gene's germline CDR1 is MGHDK and CDR2 SYGVNS. The CDR3 contains 13 residues. Trimming pared 0 bases from V and 4 bases from J, leaving 4 bases between. The CDR3: CASSEYGYNEQFF. CDR3 DNA: TGTGCCAGCAGTGAATACGGGTACAATGAGCAGTTCTTC.

The J gene is TRBJ2-1, the V gene TRBV7-2, with 9 bases lining up with TRBD2. CDR3 size: 14 residues. After removal of 5 bases from V and 12 bases from J, the junction contained 11 bases not matched to a gene. Per germline, CDR1 SGHTA and CDR2 FQGNSA. The CDR3 DNA reads as TGTGCCAGCAGCCCTCGGGCTAGCGGGACGGGGCAGTTCTTC. Its translation: CASSPRASGTGQFF.

This clonotype is medium-sized by share. The chain links TRBV29-1 to TRBJ1-2; TRBD1 agrees at 7 bases. V lost 6 bases to trimming and J lost 8 bases; unmatched junction nucleotides: 12. CDR1 SQVTM and CDR2 ANQGSEA come from the germline V gene. The CDR3 is made up of 13 amino acids. The CDR3 spells CSVRHRDSRGYTF. The DNA of the CDR3 is TGCAGCGTAAGACACCGGGACAGTCGCGGCTACACCTTC.

This clonotype is medium-sized by share. The chain recombines TRBV5-1 with TRBJ1-2, with 7 bases fitting TRBD1. The CDR3 sequence is 13 residues long. V shed 0 bases, J shed 6 bases, and the junction held 2 bases outside the gene matches. CDR1 and CDR2 from the germline V gene are SGHRS and YFSETQ. The CDR3 DNA follows: TGCGCCAGCAGCTTGGCTACAGGGGATGGCTACACCTTC. As protein: CASSLATGDGYTF.

This clonotype appeared many times. The gene calls are TRBV5-1 and TRBJ2-1, with 11 bases that match TRBD1. The CDR3 has 16 residues. Trimming cost V 3 bases and J 4 bases; bases outside gene matches: 6. Germline-derived CDR1 and CDR2 are SGHRS and YFSETQ. CDR3 residues: CASSSGQGAEYNEQFF. DNA for the CDR3: TGCGCCAGCAGCTCCGGACAGGGGGCGGAATACAATGAGCAGTTCTTC.

This clonotype was detected ten times or more. The gene calls are TRBV29-1 and TRBJ2-7; D tentatively reads TRBD1 or TRBD2 (6 bases each). Trimming pared 3 bases from V and 4 bases from J, leaving 13 bases between. The CDR3 has 13 residues. Germline CDR1 SQVTM, CDR2 ANQGSEA. In DNA form, the CDR3 reads TGCAGCGTTGACGGGCAGGGGAGGTACGAGCAGTACTTC. Its protein is CSVDGQGRYEQYF.

Many counts were recorded for this clonotype. The V and J genes are TRBV20-1 and TRBJ1-5; tentative D call: TRBD1 (5 bases). The V gene lost 3 bases and the J gene lost 9 bases, with 12 bases spanning the gap. The CDR3 sequence is 12 residues long. The germline gives CDR1 DFQATT, CDR2 SNEGSKA (reference sequence). The chain's CDR3 is CSASGGGSPQHF. CDR3 bases: TGCAGTGCTAGTGGGGGAGGGTCGCCCCAGCATTTT.

This clonotype was counted many times. This chain links TRBV9 with TRBJ2-1; 9 nucleotides line up with TRBD2. V shed 4 bases and J 5 bases; nucleotides not matched to a gene: 7. The CDR3 runs 15 residues. Germline V gives CDR1 SGDLS, CDR2 YYNGEE. The CDR3 sequence is CASSPSGRINNEQFF. The DNA of the CDR3 is TGTGCCAGCAGCCCAAGCGGGAGGATCAACAATGAGCAGTTCTTC. The whole variable domain, filled in from reference TRBV9 and TRBJ2-1, reads DSGVTQTPKHLITATGQRVTLRCSPRSGDLSVYWYQQSLDQGLQFLIQYYNGEERAKGNILERFSAQQFPDLHSELNLSSLELGDSALYFCASSPSGRINNEQFFGPGTRLTVL.